The 5 T cell receptor beta chains below come from one sample, sequenced in a study of cytomegalovirus exposure and HLA in healthy donors. The primer mix had 60 Vbeta and 13 Jbeta primers. The table came from immunoSEQ multiplex PCR; TCRdb's copy has only in-frame clones and leaves some out. The data contain some 170,000 clones, about three quarters of them singletons. The material sequenced was PBMCs. These receptors all come from a man between 35 and 55 years old in good health and CMV-seropositive.

The rearrangement uses TRBV7-9 and TRBJ2-4; 7 bases fit TRBD2. J gave up 9 bases and V 5 bases, and 13 bases lay outside the gene matches. This CDR3 has 15 amino acids. Germline CDR1 and CDR2: SEHNR and FQNEAQ (reference sequence). The CDR3 nucleotides read TGTGCCAGCAGCCCTCCCGCTACGACGGGGGGCATTCAGTACTTC. Protein sequence: CASSPPATTGGIQYF.

This chain links TRBV6-5 with TRBJ1-2; 7 nucleotides align to TRBD1. The V gene end was trimmed by 2 bases and the J gene end by 13 bases; junction bases not matched to a gene: 16. Per germline, CDR1 MNHEY and CDR2 SVGAGI. The CDR3 runs 15 residues. CDR3 nucleotides: TGTGCCAGCAGTTACATCTCACCGGGGACAGACCGGCGCACCTTC. This codes for CASSYISPGTDRRTF.

This sequence joins TRBV2 and TRBJ1-5; 7 nucleotides align to TRBD1. Germline V gene data show CDR1 as SNHLY and CDR2 as FYNNEI. The V and J ends lost 7 bases and 4 bases, in that order; junction bases with no gene match: 7. The CDR3 runs to 14 residues. The CDR3 sequence: CASTIDRVNQPQHF. DNA for the CDR3: TGTGCCAGCACGATCGACAGGGTGAATCAGCCCCAGCATTTT.

The chain is built from TRBV19 and TRBJ1-5; D remains unclear. The germline V and J ends were trimmed by 5 bases and 4 bases, with 6 bases remaining between them. CDR1 is LNHDA, CDR2 SQIVND, per germline (reference sequence). The CDR3 is 12 amino acids. CDR3 bases: TGTGCCAGTAGTTCTCGGAATCAGCCCCAGCATTTT. Its protein product is CASSSRNQPQHF.

The rearrangement joins TRBV2 to TRBJ2-3, with TRBD2 matching 9 bases. The CDR3 has 14 residues. The germline CDR1 and CDR2 sequences are SNHLY and FYNNEI. V was clipped by 11 bases and J by 2 bases; unmatched bases: 8. CDR3 coding DNA: TGTGCCGGCCAGACTAGCGGAACCACAGATACGCAGTATTTT. Its protein product is CAGQTSGTTDTQYF.